The 4 T cell receptor beta chains in this list originate from one sample, sequenced in a study of T cell repertoires in cytomegalovirus infection. TCRdb re-derived calls from the reads in MiXCR, one entry per CDR3 protein. The repertoire includes some 130,000 distinct CDR3 sequences, around 32% of them detected once, and roughly 47% sits in the top ten. No antigens are known for them. Sequencing used CD8+ T cells from cultured PBMCs, obtained from culture after CMV antigen stimulation. These receptors were collected from a human donor in good health (CMV status not recorded). Some clones in this sample may be carry-over from other donors' samples.

This clonotype was observed many times. This chain joins TRBV7-2 and TRBJ2-7; D gene ambiguous. The ends were cut back, 1 base at V and 2 bases at J, with 9 bases in the middle. The CDR3 is 14 residues long. Germline lookup yields CDR1 SGHTA and CDR2 FQGNSA. DNA of the CDR3: TGTGCCAGCAGCTTAGTTGACGGAGCCTACGAGCAGTACTTC. Protein sequence: CASSLVDGAYEQYF. Combining the CDR3 with reference TRBV7-2 and TRBJ2-7 gives the whole variable domain GAGVSQSPSNKVTEKGKDVELRCDPISGHTALYWYRQSLGQGLEFLIYFQGNSAPDKSGLPSDRFSAERTGGSVSTLTIQRTQQEDSAVYLCASSLVDGAYEQYFGPGTRLTVT.

This clonotype has a handful of counts. Here the CDR3 reads CASSLDRGLFNYGYTF. CDR3 in DNA: TGTGCCAGCAGTCTGGACAGGGGACTATTTAACTATGGCTACACCTTC. This chain connects TRBV12-3 or TRBV12-4 to TRBJ1-2, with 9 bases that match TRBD1. CDR3 size: 16 residues. After removal of 5 bases from V and 1 base from J, the junction contained 8 bases not matched to a gene.

The genes are TRBV6-6 and TRBJ2-7; 10 bases map to TRBD1. The V gene end was trimmed by 2 bases and the J gene end by 6 bases; junction bases not matched to a gene: 7. This CDR3 is built from 15 residues. Germline CDR1 is MNHNY and CDR2 is SVGAGI (reference sequence). The CDR3 nucleotides are TGTGCCAGCAGTTACCCCGACAGGGGGCTTCGCGAGCAGTACTTC. Translation gives CASSYPDRGLREQYF.

The gene calls are TRBV27 and TRBJ2-6; D gene ambiguous. From germline, CDR1 is MNHEY and CDR2 SMNVEV (reference sequence). Trimming shortened V by 1 base and J by 0 bases, and 13 bases separated the two germline ends. The CDR3 loop spans 18 amino acids. The chain's CDR3 is CASSLFLGSGSGANVLTF. CDR3 in DNA: TGTGCCAGCAGTTTATTTCTGGGGTCCGGCTCTGGGGCCAACGTCCTGACTTTC. The full variable domain, its missing parts supplied by reference TRBV27 and TRBJ2-6, is EAQVTQNPRYLITVTGKKLTVTCSQNMNHEYMSWYRQDPGLGLRQIYYSMNVEVTDKGDVPEGYKVSRKEKRNFPLILESPSPNQTSLYFCASSLFLGSGSGANVLTFGAGSRLTVL.